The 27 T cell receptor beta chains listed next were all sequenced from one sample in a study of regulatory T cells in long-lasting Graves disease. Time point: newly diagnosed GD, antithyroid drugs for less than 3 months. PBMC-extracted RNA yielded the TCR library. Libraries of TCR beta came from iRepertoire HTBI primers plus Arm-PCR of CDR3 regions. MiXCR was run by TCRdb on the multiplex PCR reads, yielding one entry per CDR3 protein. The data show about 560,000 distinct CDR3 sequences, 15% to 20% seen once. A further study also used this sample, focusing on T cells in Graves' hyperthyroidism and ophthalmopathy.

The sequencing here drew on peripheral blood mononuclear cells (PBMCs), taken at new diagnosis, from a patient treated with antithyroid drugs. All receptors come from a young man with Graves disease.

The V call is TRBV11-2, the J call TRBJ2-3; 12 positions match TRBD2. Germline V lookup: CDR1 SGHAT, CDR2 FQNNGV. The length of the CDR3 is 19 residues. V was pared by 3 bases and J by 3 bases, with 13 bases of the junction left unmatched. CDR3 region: CASSFTLHVGTSGTDTQYF. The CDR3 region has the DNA TGTGCCAGCAGCTTTACCCTCCATGTTGGGACTAGCGGGACAGATACGCAGTATTTT.

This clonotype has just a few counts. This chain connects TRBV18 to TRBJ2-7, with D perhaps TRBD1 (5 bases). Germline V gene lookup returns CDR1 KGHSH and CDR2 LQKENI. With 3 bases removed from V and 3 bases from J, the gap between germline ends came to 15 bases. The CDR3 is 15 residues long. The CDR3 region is CASSPGASLVYEQYF. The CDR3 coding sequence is TGTGCCAGCTCACCTGGGGCTAGTTTGGTCTACGAGCAGTACTTC.

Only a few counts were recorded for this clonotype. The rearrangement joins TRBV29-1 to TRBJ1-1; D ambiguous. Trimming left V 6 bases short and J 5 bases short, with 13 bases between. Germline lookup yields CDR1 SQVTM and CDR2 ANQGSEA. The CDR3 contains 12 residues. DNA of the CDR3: TGCAGCGTGGAAAGGACGGAGACTGAAGCTTTCTTT. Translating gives CSVERTETEAFF.

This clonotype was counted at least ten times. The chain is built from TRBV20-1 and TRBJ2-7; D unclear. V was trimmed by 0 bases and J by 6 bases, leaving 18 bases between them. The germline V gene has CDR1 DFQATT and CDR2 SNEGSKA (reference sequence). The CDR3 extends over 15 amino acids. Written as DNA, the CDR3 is TGCAGTGCTAGAGACACCAGAAACCAGTTGGGCGAGCAGTACTTC. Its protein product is CSARDTRNQLGEQYF.

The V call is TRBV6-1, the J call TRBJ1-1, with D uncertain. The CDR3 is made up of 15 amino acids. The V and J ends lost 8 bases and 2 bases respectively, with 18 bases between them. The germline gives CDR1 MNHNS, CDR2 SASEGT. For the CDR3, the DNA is TGTGCCAGCCCCGTCCCGGACCGGAAAAACACTGAAGCTTTCTTT. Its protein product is CASPVPDRKNTEAFF.

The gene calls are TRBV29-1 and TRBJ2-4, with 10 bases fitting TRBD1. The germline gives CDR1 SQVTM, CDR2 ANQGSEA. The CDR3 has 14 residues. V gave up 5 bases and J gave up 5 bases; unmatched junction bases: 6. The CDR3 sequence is CSVTPGTGENIQYF. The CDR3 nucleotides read TGCAGCGTTACCCCCGGGACAGGGGAAAACATTCAGTACTTC.

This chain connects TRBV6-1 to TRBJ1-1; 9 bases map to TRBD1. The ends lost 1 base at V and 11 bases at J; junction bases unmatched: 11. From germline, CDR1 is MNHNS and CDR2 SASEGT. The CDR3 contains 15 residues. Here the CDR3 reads CASSEGGQGTVGAFF. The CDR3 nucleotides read TGTGCCAGCAGTGAAGGCGGACAGGGGACCGTTGGTGCTTTCTTT.

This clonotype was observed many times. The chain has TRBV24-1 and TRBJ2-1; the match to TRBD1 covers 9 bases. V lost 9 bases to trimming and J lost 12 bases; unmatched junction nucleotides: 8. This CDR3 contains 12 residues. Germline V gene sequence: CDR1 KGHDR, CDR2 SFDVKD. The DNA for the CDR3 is TGTGCCACCTCCGACAGGGGGAACTCGCAGTTCTTC. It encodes CATSDRGNSQFF.

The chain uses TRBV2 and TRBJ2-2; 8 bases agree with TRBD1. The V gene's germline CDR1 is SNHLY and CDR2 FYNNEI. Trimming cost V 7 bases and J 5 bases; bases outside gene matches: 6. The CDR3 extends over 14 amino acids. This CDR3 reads CASKGQGPTGELFF. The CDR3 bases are TGTGCCAGCAAAGGACAGGGTCCTACCGGGGAGCTGTTTTTT.

CDR3 bases: TGCAGCGCCGGGCCGCTAATGAACACTGAAGCTTTCTTT. It codes for CSAGPLMNTEAFF. The chain uses TRBV29-1 and TRBJ1-1; no definite D call. The CDR3 runs 13 residues. Germline V lookup: CDR1 SQVTM, CDR2 ANQGSEA. With 7 bases removed from V and 0 bases from J, the gap between germline ends came to 12 bases.

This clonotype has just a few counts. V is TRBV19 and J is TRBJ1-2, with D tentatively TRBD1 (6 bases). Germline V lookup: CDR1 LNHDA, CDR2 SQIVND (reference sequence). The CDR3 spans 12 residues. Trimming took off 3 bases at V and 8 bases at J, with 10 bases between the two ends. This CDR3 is CASSIRGGGYTF. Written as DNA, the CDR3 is TGTGCCAGTAGTATCAGGGGCGGAGGCTACACCTTC.

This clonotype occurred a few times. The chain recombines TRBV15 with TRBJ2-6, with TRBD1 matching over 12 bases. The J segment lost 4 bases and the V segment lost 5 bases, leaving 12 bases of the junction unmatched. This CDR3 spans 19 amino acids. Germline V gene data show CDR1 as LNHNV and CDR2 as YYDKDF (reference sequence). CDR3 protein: CATSRGGTGGNSGANVLTF. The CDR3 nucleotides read TGTGCCACCAGCCGGGGTGGGACAGGGGGCAACTCGGGGGCCAACGTCCTGACTTTC. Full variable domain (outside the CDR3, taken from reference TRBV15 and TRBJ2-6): DAMVIQNPRYQVTQFGKPVTLSCSQTLNHNVMYWYQQKSSQAPKLLFHYYDKDFNNEADTPDNFQSRRPNTSFCFLDIRSPGLGDTAMYLCATSRGGTGGNSGANVLTFGAGSRLTVL.

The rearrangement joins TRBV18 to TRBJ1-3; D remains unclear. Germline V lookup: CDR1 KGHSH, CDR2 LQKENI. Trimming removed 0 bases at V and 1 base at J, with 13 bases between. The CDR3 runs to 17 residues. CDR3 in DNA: TGTGCCAGCTCACCACCCAACAAATTCAAATCTGGAAACACCATATATTTT. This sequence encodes CASSPPNKFKSGNTIYF.

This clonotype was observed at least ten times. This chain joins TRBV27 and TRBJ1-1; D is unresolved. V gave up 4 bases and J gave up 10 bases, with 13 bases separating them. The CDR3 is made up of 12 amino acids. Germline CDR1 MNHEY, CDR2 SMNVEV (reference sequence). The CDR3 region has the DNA TGTGCCAGCAGTTCTACCAGCGGTGGAGCTTTCTTT. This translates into CASSSTSGGAFF.

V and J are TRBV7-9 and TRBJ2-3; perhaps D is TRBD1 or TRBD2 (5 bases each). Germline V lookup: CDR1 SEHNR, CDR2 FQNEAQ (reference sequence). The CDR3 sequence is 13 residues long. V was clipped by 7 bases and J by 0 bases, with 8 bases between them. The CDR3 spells CASIGTSTDTQYF. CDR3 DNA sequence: TGTGCCAGCATCGGGACCAGCACAGATACGCAGTATTTT.

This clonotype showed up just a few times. CDR3 sequence reads: CATGGHSGRGNEQFF. For the CDR3, the DNA is TGTGCCACCGGGGGTCATAGCGGGAGGGGTAATGAGCAGTTCTTC. The V call is TRBV15, the J call TRBJ2-1, with 11 nucleotides matching TRBD2. There are 15 residues in the CDR3. The germline V gene encodes CDR1 LNHNV and CDR2 YYDKDF (reference sequence). J lost 7 bases, V lost 8 bases, and 10 bases had no gene match.

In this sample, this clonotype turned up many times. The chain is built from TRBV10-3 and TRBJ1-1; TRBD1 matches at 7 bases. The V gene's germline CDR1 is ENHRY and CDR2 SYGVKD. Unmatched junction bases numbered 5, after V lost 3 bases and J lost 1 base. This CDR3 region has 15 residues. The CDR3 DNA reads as TGTGCCATCAGTGATCCCCGGGACAGGAACACTGAAGCTTTCTTT. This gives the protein CAISDPRDRNTEAFF.

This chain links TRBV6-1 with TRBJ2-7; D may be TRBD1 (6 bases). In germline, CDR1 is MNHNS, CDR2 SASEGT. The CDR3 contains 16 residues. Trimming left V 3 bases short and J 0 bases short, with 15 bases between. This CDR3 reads CASSEIGDTSSYEQYF. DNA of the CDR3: TGTGCCAGCAGTGAGATTGGGGACACGAGCTCCTACGAGCAGTACTTC.

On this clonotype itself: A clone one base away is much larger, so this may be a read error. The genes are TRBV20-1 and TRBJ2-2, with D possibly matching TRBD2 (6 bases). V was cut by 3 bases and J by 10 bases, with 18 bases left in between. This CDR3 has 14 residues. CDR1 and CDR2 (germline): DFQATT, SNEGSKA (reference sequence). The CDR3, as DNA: TGCAGTGCTAGGCTCGGGACTTCGCTACAGGAGCTGTTTTTT. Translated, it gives CSARLGTSLQELFF.

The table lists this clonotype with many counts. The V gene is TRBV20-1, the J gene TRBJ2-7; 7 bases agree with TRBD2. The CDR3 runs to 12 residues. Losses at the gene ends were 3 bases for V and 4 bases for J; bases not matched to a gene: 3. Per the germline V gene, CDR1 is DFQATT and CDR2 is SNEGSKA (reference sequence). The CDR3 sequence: CSARGRDYEQYF. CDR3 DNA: TGCAGTGCTAGGGGGAGGGATTACGAGCAGTACTTC.

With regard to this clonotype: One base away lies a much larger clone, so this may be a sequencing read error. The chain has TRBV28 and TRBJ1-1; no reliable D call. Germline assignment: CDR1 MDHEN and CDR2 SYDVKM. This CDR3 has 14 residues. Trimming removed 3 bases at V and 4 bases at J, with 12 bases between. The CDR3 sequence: CASSLTRTGTEAFF. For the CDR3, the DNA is TGTGCCAGCAGTTTGACCAGGACCGGCACTGAAGCTTTCTTT.

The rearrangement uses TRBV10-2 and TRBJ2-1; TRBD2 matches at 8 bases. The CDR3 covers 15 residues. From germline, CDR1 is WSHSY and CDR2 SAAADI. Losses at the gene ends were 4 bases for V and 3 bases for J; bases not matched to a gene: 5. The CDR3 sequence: CASSVAGGYYNEQFF. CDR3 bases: TGCGCCAGCAGTGTTGCGGGAGGATACTACAATGAGCAGTTCTTC.

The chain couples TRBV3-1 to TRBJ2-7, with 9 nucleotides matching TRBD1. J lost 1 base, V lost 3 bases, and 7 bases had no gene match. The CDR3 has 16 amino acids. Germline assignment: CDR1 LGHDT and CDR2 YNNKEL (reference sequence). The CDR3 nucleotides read TGTGCCAGCAGCCATTCCCTACAGGGGGCTTCCTACGAGCAGTACTTC. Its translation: CASSHSLQGASYEQYF.

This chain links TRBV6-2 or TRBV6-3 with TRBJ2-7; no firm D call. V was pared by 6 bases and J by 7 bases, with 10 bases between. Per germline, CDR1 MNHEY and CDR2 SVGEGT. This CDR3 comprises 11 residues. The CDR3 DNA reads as TGTGCCAGCAGGGTCGTTGGGGAGCAGTACTTC. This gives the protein CASRVVGEQYF.

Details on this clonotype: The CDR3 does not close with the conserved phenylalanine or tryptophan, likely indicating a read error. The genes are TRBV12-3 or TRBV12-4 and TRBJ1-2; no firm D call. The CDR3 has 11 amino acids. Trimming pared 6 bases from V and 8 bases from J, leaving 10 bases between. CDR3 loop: CASSYGGGYTL. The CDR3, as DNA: TGTGCCAGCAGCTACGGCGGGGGCTACACCCTC.

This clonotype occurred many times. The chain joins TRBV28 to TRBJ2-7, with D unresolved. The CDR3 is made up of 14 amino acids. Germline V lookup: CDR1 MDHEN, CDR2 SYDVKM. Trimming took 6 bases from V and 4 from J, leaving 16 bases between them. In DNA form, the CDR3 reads TGTGCCAGCAGGTTCGAGGTGGGCCTTTACGAGCAGTACTTC. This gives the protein CASRFEVGLYEQYF.

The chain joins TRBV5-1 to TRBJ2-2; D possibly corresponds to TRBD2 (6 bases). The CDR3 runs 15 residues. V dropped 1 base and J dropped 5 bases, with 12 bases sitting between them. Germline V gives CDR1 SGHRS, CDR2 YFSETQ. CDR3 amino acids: CASSLTLAGTGELFF. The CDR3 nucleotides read TGCGCCAGCAGCTTGACACTAGCAGGGACCGGGGAGCTGTTTTTT. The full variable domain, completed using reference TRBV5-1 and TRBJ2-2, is KAGVTQTPRYLIKTRGQQVTLSCSPISGHRSVSWYQQTPGQGLQFLFEYFSETQRNKGNFPGRFSGRQFSNSRSEMNVSTLELGDSALYLCASSLTLAGTGELFFGEGSRLTVL.